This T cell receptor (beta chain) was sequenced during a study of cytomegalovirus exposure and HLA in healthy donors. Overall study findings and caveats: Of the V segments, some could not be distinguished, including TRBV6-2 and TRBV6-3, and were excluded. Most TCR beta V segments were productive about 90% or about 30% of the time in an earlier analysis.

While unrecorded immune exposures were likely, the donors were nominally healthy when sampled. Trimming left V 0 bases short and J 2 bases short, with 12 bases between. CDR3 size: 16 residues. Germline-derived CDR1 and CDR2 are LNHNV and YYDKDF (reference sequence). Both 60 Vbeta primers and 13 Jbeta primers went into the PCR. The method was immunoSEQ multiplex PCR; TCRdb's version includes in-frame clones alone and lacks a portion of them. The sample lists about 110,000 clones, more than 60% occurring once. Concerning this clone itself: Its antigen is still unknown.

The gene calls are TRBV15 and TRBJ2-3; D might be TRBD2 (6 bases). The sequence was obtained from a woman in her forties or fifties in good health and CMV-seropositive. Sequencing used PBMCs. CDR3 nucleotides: TGTGCCACCAGCAGAGAGGCGGGGACCGTCACAGATACGCAGTATTTT. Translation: CATSREAGTVTDTQYF.